One sample yielded the 24 T cell receptor beta chains listed below, sequenced in a study of T cell changes during pregnancy in multiple sclerosis. The assay was immunoSEQ multiplex PCR, and TCRdb's table has in-frame clones only and misses some. This sample has some 70,000 clones, with just under 95% found just once. The sample consisted of peripheral blood, taken after pregnancy. The receptors stem from a female donor in good health, enrolled as a control in a pregnancy study.

The chain links TRBV6-4 to TRBJ2-3, with 7 bases matching TRBD2. V lost 4 bases and J lost 0; bases outside the gene matches: 7. The CDR3 runs 16 residues. Germline CDR1 and CDR2: MRHNA and SNTAGT. DNA for the CDR3: TGTGCCAGCAGTGGAGAGCGGGGAACTAGCACAGATACGCAGTATTTT. Translating it yields CASSGERGTSTDTQYF.

V is TRBV4-1 and J is TRBJ1-1; D gene unclear. Between the trimmed V and J ends, which lost 3 bases and 1 base, there was a span of 15 bases. CDR1 and CDR2 (germline): MGHRA, YSYEKL. This CDR3 has 16 amino acids. The CDR3 DNA reads TGCGCCAGCAGCCACCTGGGTGCCAGACAGAACACTGAAGCTTTCTTT. Its protein is CASSHLGARQNTEAFF.

The chain uses TRBV6-5 and TRBJ2-2, with D possibly being TRBD1 (5 bases). V lost 6 bases and J lost 1, with 9 bases in between. Germline V lookup: CDR1 MNHEY, CDR2 SVGAGI. There are 14 residues in the CDR3. The CDR3 DNA reads as TGTGCCAGCAGGGGGCGCGGGAACACCGGGGAGCTGTTTTTT. Translated, it gives CASRGRGNTGELFF.

This clone was picked up one time. The rearrangement uses TRBV4-3 and TRBJ2-5; D possibly corresponds to TRBD2 (7 bases). The CDR3 loop spans 15 amino acids. Trimming shortened V by 1 base and J by 2 bases, and 11 bases separated the two germline ends. Germline V gives CDR1 LGHNA, CDR2 YSLEER. The CDR3 DNA follows: TGCGCCAGCAGCCAAGTTGCGGGGGCGCAAGAGACCCAGTACTTC. This sequence encodes CASSQVAGAQETQYF.

The table lists this clone with a count of one. The chain combines TRBV11-2 with TRBJ1-1, with D tentatively TRBD1 (5 bases). The CDR3 runs to 16 residues. Trimming cost V 1 base and J 2 bases, with 14 bases left between them. Germline assignment: CDR1 SGHAT and CDR2 FQNNGV. CDR3 protein: CASSLVGQFRNTEAFF. Here the CDR3 DNA reads TGTGCCAGCAGCTTAGTGGGGCAGTTCCGAAACACTGAAGCTTTCTTT.

V gene TRBV28 combines with J gene TRBJ1-5; no reliable D call. The CDR3 contains 14 residues. Per germline, CDR1 MDHEN and CDR2 SYDVKM. Trimming pared 3 bases from V and 0 bases from J, leaving 6 bases between. In nucleotides, the CDR3 is TGTGCCAGCAGTTTGGTTAGTAGCAATCAGCCCCAGCATTTT. Translated: CASSLVSSNQPQHF.

There are a few counts of this clone. The J gene is TRBJ2-7, the V gene TRBV7-8, with TRBD2 matching over 7 bases. V was clipped by 3 bases and J by 5 bases; unmatched bases: 4. The V gene's germline CDR1 is SGHVS and CDR2 FQNEAQ. The CDR3 spans 13 residues. CDR3 nucleotides: TGTGCCAGCAGCTTGGGGGGGTTGAACGAGCAGTACTTC. Protein product: CASSLGGLNEQYF.

The rearrangement uses TRBV6-5 and TRBJ1-2; D gene ambiguous. Germline assignment: CDR1 MNHEY and CDR2 SVGAGI. The CDR3 length is 13 residues. V was cut by 6 bases and J by 8 bases, with 16 bases left in between. The CDR3 nucleotides are TGTGCCAGCAGCGATCCGGGGTGGGGAGGCTACACCTTC. It encodes CASSDPGWGGYTF.

The gene calls are TRBV11-2 and TRBJ2-5; TRBD2 might be the D (6 bases). The germline V gene has CDR1 SGHAT and CDR2 FQNNGV. The V end lost 5 bases, the J end lost 2 bases, and 15 bases lay between the germline ends. This CDR3 has 15 amino acids. DNA of the CDR3: TGTGCCAGCAGCCCAAATATAGCGGATCAAGAGACCCAGTACTTC. It yields the protein CASSPNIADQETQYF.

There are a few counts of this clone. The genes are TRBV11-3 and TRBJ1-1, with D perhaps TRBD1 (6 bases). Germline V gives CDR1 SGHNT, CDR2 YENEEA. Trimming took off 3 bases at V and 3 bases at J, with 14 bases between the two ends. The CDR3 consists of 15 residues. Here the CDR3 DNA reads TGTGCCAGCAGCTTGCATGGGGGCAGTGACACTGAAGCTTTCTTT. Amino acid sequence: CASSLHGGSDTEAFF. The full variable domain, with the rest looked up from reference TRBV11-3 and TRBJ1-1, is EAGVVQSPRYKIIEKKQPVAFWCNPISGHNTLYWYLQNLGQGPELLIRYENEEAVDDSQLPKDRFSAERLKGVDSTLKIQPAELGDSAVYLCASSLHGGSDTEAFFGQGTRLTVV.

The rearrangement links TRBV27 to TRBJ2-7, with 9 bases fitting TRBD1. Germline V gives CDR1 MNHEY, CDR2 SMNVEV (reference sequence). The CDR3 is 15 amino acids. Trimming removed 6 bases from V and 3 bases from J; junction bases left unmatched: 9. CDR3 in amino acids: CASSAFTGQGYEQYF. The CDR3 DNA sequence: TGTGCCAGCAGCGCCTTCACGGGACAGGGCTACGAGCAGTACTTC.

The chain is built from TRBV5-1 and TRBJ1-1; possibly TRBD1 for D (6 bases). Germline CDR1 is SGHRS and CDR2 is YFSETQ. V was pared by 0 bases and J by 0 bases, with 12 bases between. The CDR3 has 16 residues. This CDR3 is CASSLGQVSMNTEAFF. CDR3 in DNA: TGCGCCAGCAGCTTGGGACAGGTGTCAATGAACACTGAAGCTTTCTTT.

The rearrangement uses TRBV28 and TRBJ2-2, with 11 bases matching TRBD2. The CDR3 loop spans 18 amino acids. V lost 5 bases, J lost 0 bases, and 8 bases stayed unmatched. Germline CDR1 reads MDHEN; CDR2 reads SYDVKM. CDR3 DNA sequence: TGTGCCAGCAGTCCCAAACCGGGACTAGCGGCGAACACCGGGGAGCTGTTTTTT. Protein: CASSPKPGLAANTGELFF.

This clone has a single count. This rearrangement joins TRBV5-6 to TRBJ2-1; 7 bases line up with TRBD2. The V segment lost 4 bases and the J segment 2 bases; nucleotides outside the gene matches: 15. This CDR3 has 18 residues. Germline V gives CDR1 SGHDT, CDR2 YYEEEE. For the CDR3, the DNA is TGTGCCAGCAGCCCTGTGTGGGGTGGGGAGGGTCCCTACAATGAGCAGTTCTTC. The encoded protein is CASSPVWGGEGPYNEQFF.

A single count supports this clone. The chain employs TRBV4-1 and TRBJ2-1; 10 nucleotides line up with TRBD2. This CDR3 spans 15 amino acids. After removal of 4 bases from V and 1 base from J, the junction contained 1 base not matched to a gene. CDR1 MGHRA and CDR2 YSYEKL come from the germline V gene. Here the CDR3 reads CASSRAGGSYNEQFF. The CDR3 nucleotides read TGCGCCAGCAGCCGAGCGGGAGGGTCCTACAATGAGCAGTTCTTC.

This chain uses TRBV7-9 with TRBJ1-1, with 7 bases matching TRBD1. Germline V gene lookup returns CDR1 SEHNR and CDR2 FQNEAQ (reference sequence). There are 15 residues in the CDR3. With V trimmed by 6 bases and J by 6 bases, 13 bases remained unmatched. CDR3 sequence reads: CASSLTFDRVAEAFF. Here the CDR3 DNA reads TGTGCCAGCAGTTTGACCTTCGACAGGGTCGCTGAAGCTTTCTTT.

J is TRBJ1-1 and V is TRBV27, with D tentatively TRBD1 (5 bases). From germline, CDR1 is MNHEY and CDR2 SMNVEV (reference sequence). Trimming took 6 bases from V and 1 from J, leaving 15 bases between them. CDR3 length: 15 residues. The CDR3 DNA reads TGTGCCAGCAGCCATTCCGCAGGGCCGAACACTGAAGCTTTCTTT. The encoded protein is CASSHSAGPNTEAFF.

This clone was seen once. The chain is built from TRBV19 and TRBJ1-2; D might be TRBD1 (5 bases). Per the germline V gene, CDR1 is LNHDA and CDR2 is SQIVND (reference sequence). The V end lost 7 bases, the J end lost 4 bases, and 10 bases lay between the germline ends. The CDR3 has 12 residues. The CDR3 region has the DNA TGTGCCAGTACGGACAAGGTCTATGGCTACACCTTC. It translates to CASTDKVYGYTF.

This sequence joins TRBV7-9 and TRBJ2-7; 7 positions agree with TRBD2. This CDR3 is built from 16 residues. V lost 0 bases, J lost 2 bases, and 7 bases stayed unmatched. CDR1 SEHNR and CDR2 FQNEAQ come from the germline V gene (reference sequence). Here the CDR3 reads CASSLARLADTYEQYF. The CDR3, as DNA: TGTGCCAGCAGCTTAGCTCGGCTAGCGGACACCTACGAGCAGTACTTC.

The V and J genes are TRBV7-7 and TRBJ2-1; no clear D gene. Germline CDR1 SSHAT, CDR2 FNYEAQ (reference sequence). Trimming shortened V by 3 bases and J by 7 bases, and 10 bases separated the two germline ends. This CDR3 contains 13 residues. In DNA, the CDR3 is TGTGCCAGCAGCTTTACGACTGGAAATGAGCAGTTCTTC. Protein: CASSFTTGNEQFF. Full variable domain (rest looked up from reference TRBV7-7 and TRBJ2-1): GAGVSQSPRYKVTKRGQDVTLRCDPISSHATLYWYQQALGQGPEFLTYFNYEAQPDKSGLPSDRFSAERPEGSISTLTIQRTEQRDSAMYRCASSFTTGNEQFFGPGTRLTVL.

The chain carries TRBV29-1 and TRBJ1-1; 10 positions match TRBD1. This CDR3 spans 14 amino acids. Looked up from germline, CDR1 is SQVTM and CDR2 is ANQGSEA. V gave up 6 bases and J gave up 0 bases; unmatched junction bases: 4. The CDR3 is CSVKGTGVNTEAFF. Written as DNA, the CDR3 is TGCAGCGTAAAGGGGACAGGGGTGAACACTGAAGCTTTCTTT.

V and J are TRBV28 and TRBJ1-6; TRBD1 is a possible D gene (5 bases). Germline V CDR1 and CDR2: MDHEN, SYDVKM. Trimming pared 6 bases from V and 6 bases from J, leaving 12 bases between. This CDR3 contains 14 residues. CDR3 residues: CASRTAKINSPLHF. In nucleotides, the CDR3 is TGTGCCAGCAGGACAGCCAAAATTAATTCACCCCTCCACTTT.

The genes are TRBV28 and TRBJ1-2; 8 bases fit TRBD1. V dropped 5 bases and J dropped 13; count of bases not matched to a gene: 6. The germline gives CDR1 MDHEN, CDR2 SYDVKM. The CDR3 is 11 amino acids. The CDR3 here is CASSGYRGSTF. CDR3 nucleotides: TGTGCCAGCAGTGGATACAGGGGGAGCACCTTC.

This clone showed up just a few times. This rearrangement joins TRBV5-1 to TRBJ1-1; D perhaps matches TRBD1 (5 bases). Per the germline V gene, CDR1 is SGHRS and CDR2 is YFSETQ. The CDR3 extends over 13 amino acids. Between the trimmed V and J ends, which lost 0 bases and 8 bases, there was a span of 11 bases. The CDR3 DNA sequence: TGCGCCAGCAGCTTGGAAGGGGTGGAAGAAGCTTTCTTT. Protein sequence: CASSLEGVEEAFF. Filled out from reference TRBV5-1 and TRBJ1-1, the complete variable domain reads KAGVTQTPRYLIKTRGQQVTLSCSPISGHRSVSWYQQTPGQGLQFLFEYFSETQRNKGNFPGRFSGRQFSNSRSEMNVSTLELGDSALYLCASSLEGVEEAFFGQGTRLTVV.